This TCR beta chain was obtained from a study of cytomegalovirus exposure and HLA in healthy donors. Donors had nominal health at sampling but likely had unrecorded immune exposures. A multiplex PCR was run with 60 Vbeta primers and 13 Jbeta primers. TCRdb's copy holds only in-frame clones and misses some; the assay was immunoSEQ multiplex PCR. The sample yields some 130,000 clones, around nine tenths seen once. The source material was PBMCs. This TCR was recovered from a woman in her twenties or thirties in good health and CMV-seronegative.

The CDR3 DNA follows: TGTGCCAGCAGCCAGTCCGGAGGGGCCTACGAGCAGTACTTC. Amino acids: CASSQSGGAYEQYF. V and J are TRBV4-2 and TRBJ2-7; a weak D match, TRBD2 (6 bases). Germline V gives CDR1 LGHNA, CDR2 YNFKEQ. CDR3 length: 14 amino acids. The V end lost 3 bases, the J end lost 2 bases, and 11 bases lay between the germline ends.